These 20 T cell receptor beta chains came from one sample sequenced in a study of cytomegalovirus exposure and HLA in healthy donors. TCRdb's table, derived via immunoSEQ multiplex PCR, lists solely in-frame clones and lacks some. The sample shows 200,000 or so clones, 90% to 95% of them seen only once. Sequences were obtained from PBMCs. The receptors were gathered from a woman between 18 and 29 years old in good health and CMV-seronegative.

The gene calls are TRBV2 and TRBJ2-2, with a tentative D call TRBD2 (6 bases). This CDR3 has 15 amino acids. V lost 6 bases and J lost 1, with 12 bases in between. Germline V gene data show CDR1 as SNHLY and CDR2 as FYNNEI. The CDR3 coding sequence is TGTGCCAGCAGCTCGAGCGGGCTGAACACCGGGGAGCTGTTTTTT. It encodes CASSSSGLNTGELFF.

This sequence joins TRBV28 and TRBJ1-5, with D possibly TRBD1 on 5 matching bases. Germline V gene sequence: CDR1 MDHEN, CDR2 SYDVKM. V lost 8 bases and J lost 4, with 27 bases in between. The CDR3 length is 18 residues. The chain's CDR3 is CASSHGGIGFFGNQPQHF. The CDR3 bases are TGTGCCAGCTCCCACGGGGGTATCGGCTTTTTCGGGAATCAGCCCCAGCATTTT.

J is TRBJ2-5 and V is TRBV11-3; 9 bases map to TRBD2. From germline, CDR1 is SGHNT and CDR2 YENEEA. The CDR3 covers 14 residues. Germline trimming cut 5 bases from V and 4 bases from J; bases unmatched to any gene: 5. The CDR3 loop is CASSLNSGRETQYF. The CDR3 DNA reads as TGTGCCAGCAGCCTCAATAGCGGGAGAGAGACCCAGTACTTC.

This clone was observed a few times. The chain uses TRBV28 and TRBJ1-1; the D is unclear. Germline-derived CDR1 and CDR2 are MDHEN and SYDVKM. Deletions cut 7 bases from V and 0 bases from J, with 9 bases between. This CDR3 has 13 residues. The CDR3 coding sequence is TGTGCCAGCATAGTCGGGATGAACACTGAAGCTTTCTTT. Translated, it gives CASIVGMNTEAFF.

The V call is TRBV7-6, the J call TRBJ1-4; tentatively, D is TRBD1 (6 bases). Trimming left V 5 bases short and J 15 bases short, with 19 bases between. The CDR3 covers 13 residues. CDR1 is SGHVS and CDR2 is FNYEAQ in the germline V gene. The CDR3 here is CASSPDQRTVMFF. CDR3 nucleotides: TGTGCCAGCAGCCCCGACCAACGGACAGTAATGTTTTTT.

The chain joins TRBV6-1 to TRBJ1-2; maybe TRBD1 (5 bases). There are 13 residues in the CDR3. V was clipped by 6 bases and J by 1 base, with 9 bases between them. CDR1 MNHNS and CDR2 SASEGT come from the germline V gene. CDR3 residues: CASRRGNNYGYTF. The CDR3 DNA is TGTGCCAGCAGAAGGGGCAATAACTATGGCTACACCTTC.

V gene TRBV5-4 combines with J gene TRBJ2-5; the D gene is possibly TRBD1 (5 bases). Germline lookup yields CDR1 SGHNT and CDR2 YYREEE (reference sequence). CDR3 length: 14 amino acids. V lost 5 bases, J lost 1 base, and 12 bases lay in between. The CDR3 DNA follows: TGTGCCAGCAGGACAGTCCGACTCCAAGAGACCCAGTACTTC. Amino acid sequence: CASRTVRLQETQYF.

This chain joins TRBV5-1 and TRBJ1-4; tentatively, D is TRBD1 (6 bases). The V gene lost 3 bases and the J gene lost 0 bases, with 15 bases spanning the gap. The CDR3 consists of 17 residues. Per germline, CDR1 SGHRS and CDR2 YFSETQ. The DNA for the CDR3 is TGCGCCAGCAGCTCCGTCGGACAGTCTGCAACTAATGAAAAACTGTTTTTT. It encodes CASSSVGQSATNEKLFF.

The V and J genes are TRBV29-1 and TRBJ2-7; 8 bases fit TRBD1. CDR3 length equals 14 residues. Germline assignment: CDR1 SQVTM and CDR2 ANQGSEA. With V trimmed by 3 bases and J by 2 bases, 6 bases remained unmatched. CDR3 DNA: TGCAGCGTTGAGGTTGCAGGGGGCCCCTACGAGCAGTACTTC. Translated: CSVEVAGGPYEQYF.

The chain employs TRBV30 and TRBJ1-1; D possibly corresponds to TRBD1 (6 bases). Germline CDR1 reads GTSNPN; CDR2 reads SVGIG (reference sequence). The V end lost 2 bases, the J end lost 11 bases, and 15 bases lay between the germline ends. The CDR3 extends over 12 amino acids. The CDR3 protein is CAWSPTGQVAFF. The CDR3, as DNA: TGTGCCTGGAGTCCTACAGGGCAGGTCGCTTTCTTT. Based on the CDR3 plus reference TRBV30 and TRBJ1-1, the full variable domain is SQTIHQWPATLVQPVGSPLSLECTVEGTSNPNLYWYRQAAGRGLQLLFYSVGIGQISSEVPQNLSASRPQDRQFILSSKKLLLSDSGFYLCAWSPTGQVAFFGQGTRLTVV.

This chain joins TRBV30 and TRBJ1-2; weak D call: TRBD1 (6 bases). The CDR3 is made up of 13 amino acids. The V end was cut by 0 bases, the J end by 6 bases, with 11 bases between. Germline CDR1 is GTSNPN and CDR2 is SVGIG (reference sequence). The CDR3 loop is CAWSVDWGHGYTF. DNA for the CDR3: TGTGCCTGGAGTGTAGATTGGGGGCATGGCTACACCTTC.

The DNA for the CDR3 is TGTGCCAGCAGGCCTTATACAGGGGAGAACTCGAACACCGGGGAGCTGTTTTTT. It specifies CASRPYTGENSNTGELFF. This sequence joins TRBV7-9 and TRBJ2-2, with 7 bases lining up with TRBD1. V trimming: 6 bases; J trimming: 0 bases; junction bases outside the gene matches: 13. Germline lookup yields CDR1 SEHNR and CDR2 FQNEAQ (reference sequence). The CDR3 is made up of 18 amino acids. Looking up the rest from reference TRBV7-9 and TRBJ2-2 gives the full variable domain: DTGVSQNPRHKITKRGQNVTFRCDPISEHNRLYWYRQTLGQGPEFLTYFQNEAQLEKSRLLSDRFSAERPKGSFSTLEIQRTEQGDSAMYLCASRPYTGENSNTGELFFGEGSRLTVL.

The chain joins TRBV10-3 to TRBJ1-4, with TRBD1 as a possible D gene (5 bases). CDR1 and CDR2 (germline): ENHRY, SYGVKD. V was shortened by 10 bases and J by 6 bases, with 15 bases between the two germline ends. The CDR3 has 13 amino acids. This CDR3 is CATTRGVHEKLFF. The CDR3 DNA reads as TGTGCCACCACGCGGGGCGTTCATGAAAAACTGTTTTTT.

In DNA, the CDR3 is TGTGCCATCAGTGAGTCACGCGACAGGCCTCCCTATGGCTACACCTTC. Protein product: CAISESRDRPPYGYTF. The V call is TRBV10-3, the J call TRBJ1-2; weak D call: TRBD1 (6 bases). Germline loops: CDR1 ENHRY, CDR2 SYGVKD. V was cut by 0 bases and J by 4 bases, with 15 bases left in between. This CDR3 spans 16 amino acids.

The chain combines TRBV7-8 with TRBJ1-3; 7 nucleotides match TRBD1. After removal of 2 bases from V and 1 base from J, the junction contained 8 bases not matched to a gene. The CDR3 consists of 17 residues. The germline CDR1 and CDR2 sequences are SGHVS and FQNEAQ. CDR3 nucleotide sequence: TGTGCCAGCAGCTTAACGACAGGGTCTAGGTCTGGAAACACCATATATTTT. Translated, it gives CASSLTTGSRSGNTIYF.

The genes are TRBV10-3 and TRBJ2-3; perhaps TRBD1 as D (5 bases). Trimming took off 0 bases at V and 2 bases at J, with 12 bases between the two ends. The CDR3 is 16 amino acids. CDR1 ENHRY and CDR2 SYGVKD come from the germline V gene. The CDR3 reads CAISESSAGNTDTQYF. The CDR3, as DNA: TGTGCCATCAGTGAGTCCTCCGCAGGGAACACAGATACGCAGTATTTT.

The J gene is TRBJ1-2, the V gene TRBV27; D not resolved. Trimming removed 6 bases at V and 8 bases at J, with 19 bases between. This CDR3 spans 14 amino acids. CDR1 and CDR2 (germline): MNHEY, SMNVEV (reference sequence). CDR3 coding DNA: TGTGCCAGCAGGCCCGTACTCTGGGGAGGCGGCTACACCTTC. Its translation is CASRPVLWGGGYTF.

The genes are TRBV28 and TRBJ1-5, with D unclear. The CDR3 runs to 15 residues. Germline CDR1 and CDR2: MDHEN and SYDVKM. Trimming took off 2 bases at V and 5 bases at J, with 13 bases between the two ends. The CDR3 protein is CASSLLGVSDQPQHF. The CDR3 coding sequence is TGTGCCAGCAGTTTACTCGGGGTTTCCGATCAGCCCCAGCATTTT.

The J gene is TRBJ1-2, the V gene TRBV11-2, with D unresolved. Germline-derived CDR1 and CDR2 are SGHAT and FQNNGV. This CDR3 is 13 amino acids long. The germline V and J ends were trimmed by 1 base and 6 bases, with 9 bases remaining between them. The CDR3 is CASSLAGRDGYTF. The CDR3 bases are TGTGCCAGCAGCTTAGCCGGGAGGGATGGCTACACCTTC.

The chain joins TRBV27 to TRBJ2-3; 8 bases fit TRBD2. Germline-derived CDR1 and CDR2 are MNHEY and SMNVEV (reference sequence). This CDR3 contains 14 residues. V shed 3 bases and J 4 bases; nucleotides not matched to a gene: 3. The CDR3 nucleotides read TGTGCCAGCAGTTTGGGGACTAGGGCAGATACGCAGTATTTT. Amino acids: CASSLGTRADTQYF.